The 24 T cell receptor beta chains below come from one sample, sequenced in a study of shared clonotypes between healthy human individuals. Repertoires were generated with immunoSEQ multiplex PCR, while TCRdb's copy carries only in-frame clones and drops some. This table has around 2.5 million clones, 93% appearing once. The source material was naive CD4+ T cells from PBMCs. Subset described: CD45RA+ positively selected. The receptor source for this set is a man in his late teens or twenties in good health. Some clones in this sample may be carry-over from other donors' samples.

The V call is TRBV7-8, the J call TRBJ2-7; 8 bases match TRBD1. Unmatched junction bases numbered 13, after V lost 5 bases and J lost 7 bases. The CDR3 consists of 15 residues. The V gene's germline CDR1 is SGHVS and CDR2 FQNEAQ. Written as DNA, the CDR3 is TGTGCCAGCAGCGCCGGGACAGGCCACCCTATGGAGCAGTACTTC. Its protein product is CASSAGTGHPMEQYF.

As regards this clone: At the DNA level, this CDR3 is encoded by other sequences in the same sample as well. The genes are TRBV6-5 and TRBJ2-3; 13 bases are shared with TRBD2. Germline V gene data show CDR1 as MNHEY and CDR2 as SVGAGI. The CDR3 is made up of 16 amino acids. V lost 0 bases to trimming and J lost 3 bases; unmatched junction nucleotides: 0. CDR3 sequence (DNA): TGTGCCAGCAGTTACTCGGGACTAGCGGGAACAGATACGCAGTATTTT. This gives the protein CASSYSGLAGTDTQYF.

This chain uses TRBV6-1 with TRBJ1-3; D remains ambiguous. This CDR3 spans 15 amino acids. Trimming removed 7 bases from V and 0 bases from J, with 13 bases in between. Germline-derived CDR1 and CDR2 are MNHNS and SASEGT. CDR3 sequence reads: CASKRTDISGNTIYF. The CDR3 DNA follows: TGTGCCAGCAAGAGGACCGACATCTCTGGAAACACCATATATTTT.

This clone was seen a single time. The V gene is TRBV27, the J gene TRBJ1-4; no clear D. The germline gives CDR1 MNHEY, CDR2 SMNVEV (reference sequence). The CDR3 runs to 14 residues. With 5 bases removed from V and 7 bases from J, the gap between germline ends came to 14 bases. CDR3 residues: CASSRIGEGEKLFF. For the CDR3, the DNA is TGTGCCAGCAGTCGAATCGGGGAGGGTGAAAAACTGTTTTTT.

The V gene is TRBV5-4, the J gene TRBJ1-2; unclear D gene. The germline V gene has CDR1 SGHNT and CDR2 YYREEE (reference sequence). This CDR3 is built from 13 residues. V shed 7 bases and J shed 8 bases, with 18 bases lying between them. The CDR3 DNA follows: TGTGCCAGCGGCAGTGCGGCCCTGAGCGGCTACACCTTC. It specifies CASGSAALSGYTF.

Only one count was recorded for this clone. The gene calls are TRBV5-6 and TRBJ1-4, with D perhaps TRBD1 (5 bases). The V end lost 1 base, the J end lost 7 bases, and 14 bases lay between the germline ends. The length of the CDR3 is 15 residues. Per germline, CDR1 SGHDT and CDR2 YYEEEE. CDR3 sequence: CASSLIGQGGEKLFF. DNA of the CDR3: TGTGCCAGCAGCTTGATCGGGCAGGGCGGTGAAAAACTGTTTTTT.

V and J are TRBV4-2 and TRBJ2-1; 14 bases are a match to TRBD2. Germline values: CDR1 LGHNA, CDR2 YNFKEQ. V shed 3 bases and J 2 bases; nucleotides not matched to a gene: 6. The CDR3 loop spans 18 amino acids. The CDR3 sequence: CASSHTGTSGGAYNEQFF. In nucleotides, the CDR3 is TGTGCCAGCAGCCATACCGGGACTAGCGGGGGCGCCTACAATGAGCAGTTCTTC.

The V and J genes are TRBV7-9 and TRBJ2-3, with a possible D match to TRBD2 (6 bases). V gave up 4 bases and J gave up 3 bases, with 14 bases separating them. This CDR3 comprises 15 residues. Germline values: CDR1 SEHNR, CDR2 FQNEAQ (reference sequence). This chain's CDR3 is CASSSLSGMTDTQYF. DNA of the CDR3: TGTGCCAGCAGCTCTCTTAGCGGAATGACAGATACGCAGTATTTT.

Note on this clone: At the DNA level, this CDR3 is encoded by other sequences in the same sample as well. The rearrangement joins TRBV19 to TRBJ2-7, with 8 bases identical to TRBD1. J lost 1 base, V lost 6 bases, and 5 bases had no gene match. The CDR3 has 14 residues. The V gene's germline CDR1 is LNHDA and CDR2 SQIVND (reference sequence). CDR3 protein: CASSPTGASYEQYF. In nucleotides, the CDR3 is TGTGCCAGTAGCCCGACAGGGGCGTCCTACGAGCAGTACTTC.

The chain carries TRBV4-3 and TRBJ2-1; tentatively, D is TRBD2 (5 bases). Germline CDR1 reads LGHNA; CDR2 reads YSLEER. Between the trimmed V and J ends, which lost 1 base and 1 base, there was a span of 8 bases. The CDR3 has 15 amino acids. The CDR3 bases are TGCGCCAGCAGCCAAGGGCCGGGGTCCTACAATGAGCAGTTCTTC. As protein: CASSQGPGSYNEQFF.

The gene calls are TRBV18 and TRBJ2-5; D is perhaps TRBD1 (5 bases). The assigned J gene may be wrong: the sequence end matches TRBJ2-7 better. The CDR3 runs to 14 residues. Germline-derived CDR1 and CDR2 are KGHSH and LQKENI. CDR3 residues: CASSHGDSAYEQYF. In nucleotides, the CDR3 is TGTGCCAGCTCCCATGGAGACAGCGCCTACGAGCAGTACTTC.

In DNA form, the CDR3 reads TGTGCCAGCAGTTTTTCCACCGACAATCAGCCCCAGCATTTT. It specifies CASSFSTDNQPQHF. The rearrangement links TRBV28 to TRBJ1-5; no reliable D call. Per germline, CDR1 MDHEN and CDR2 SYDVKM. This CDR3 region has 14 residues. The V gene lost 3 bases and the J gene lost 3 bases, with 9 bases spanning the gap.

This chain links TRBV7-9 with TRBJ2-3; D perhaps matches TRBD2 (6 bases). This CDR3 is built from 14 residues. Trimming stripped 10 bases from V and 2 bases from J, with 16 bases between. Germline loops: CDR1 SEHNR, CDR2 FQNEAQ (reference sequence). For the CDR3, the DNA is TGTGCCACCGGGGGACGGGCGTTCACAGATACGCAGTATTTT. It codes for CATGGRAFTDTQYF.

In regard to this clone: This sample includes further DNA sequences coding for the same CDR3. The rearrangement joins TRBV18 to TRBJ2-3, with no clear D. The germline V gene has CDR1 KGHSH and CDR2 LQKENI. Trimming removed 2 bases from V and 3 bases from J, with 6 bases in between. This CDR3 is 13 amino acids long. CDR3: CASSPRTTDTQYF. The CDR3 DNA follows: TGTGCCAGCTCACCAAGAACAACAGATACGCAGTATTTT.

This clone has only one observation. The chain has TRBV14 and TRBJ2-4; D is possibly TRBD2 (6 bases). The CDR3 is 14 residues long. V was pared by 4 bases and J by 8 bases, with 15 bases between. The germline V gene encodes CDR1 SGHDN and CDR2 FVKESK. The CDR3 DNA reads TGTGCCAGCAGCCGCTGGGGACTGGGAGACATTCAGTACTTC. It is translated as CASSRWGLGDIQYF.

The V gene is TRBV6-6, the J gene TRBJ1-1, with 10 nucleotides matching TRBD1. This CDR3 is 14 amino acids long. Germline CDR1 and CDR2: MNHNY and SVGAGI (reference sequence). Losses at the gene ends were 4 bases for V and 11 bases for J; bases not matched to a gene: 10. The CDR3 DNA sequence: TGTGCCAGCAGTTTCTTGACAGGGGGCGGTCCCGCTTTCTTT. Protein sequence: CASSFLTGGGPAFF.

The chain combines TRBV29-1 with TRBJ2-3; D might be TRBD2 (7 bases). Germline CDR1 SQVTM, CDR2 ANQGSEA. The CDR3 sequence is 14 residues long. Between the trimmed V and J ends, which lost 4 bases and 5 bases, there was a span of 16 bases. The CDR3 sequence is CSVGLRGGGDTQYF. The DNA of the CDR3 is TGCAGCGTTGGATTGAGGGGGGGAGGAGATACGCAGTATTTT.

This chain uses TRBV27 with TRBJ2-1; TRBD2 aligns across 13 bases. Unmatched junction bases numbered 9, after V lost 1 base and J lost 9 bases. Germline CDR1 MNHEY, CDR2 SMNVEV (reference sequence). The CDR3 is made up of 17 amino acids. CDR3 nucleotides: TGTGCCAGCAGTTTATTTGGACTAGCGGGAGAAGTGGCTGAGCAGTTCTTC. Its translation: CASSLFGLAGEVAEQFF.

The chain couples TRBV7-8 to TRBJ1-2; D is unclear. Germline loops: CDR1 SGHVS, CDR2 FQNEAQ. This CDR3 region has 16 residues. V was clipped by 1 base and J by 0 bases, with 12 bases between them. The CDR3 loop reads CASSLGNGWTNYGYTF. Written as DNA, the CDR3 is TGTGCCAGCAGCTTAGGGAACGGATGGACTAACTATGGCTACACCTTC.

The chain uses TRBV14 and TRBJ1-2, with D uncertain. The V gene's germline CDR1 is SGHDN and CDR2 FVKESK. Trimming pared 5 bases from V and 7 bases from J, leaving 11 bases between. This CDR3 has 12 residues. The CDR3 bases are TGTGCCAGCAGCGCGCTACGGCGTGGCTACACCTTC. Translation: CASSALRRGYTF.

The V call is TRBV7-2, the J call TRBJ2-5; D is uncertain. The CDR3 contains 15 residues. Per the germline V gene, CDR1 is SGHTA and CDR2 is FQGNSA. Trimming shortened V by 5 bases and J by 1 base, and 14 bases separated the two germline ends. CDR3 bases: TGTGCCAGCAGCCCCCGGCAAAGGCTCCAAGAGACCCAGTACTTC. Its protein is CASSPRQRLQETQYF.

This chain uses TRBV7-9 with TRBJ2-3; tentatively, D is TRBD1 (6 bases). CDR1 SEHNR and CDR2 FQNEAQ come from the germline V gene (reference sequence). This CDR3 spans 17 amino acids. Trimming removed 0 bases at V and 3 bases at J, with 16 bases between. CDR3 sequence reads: CASSLANRVGVTDTQYF. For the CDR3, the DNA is TGTGCCAGCAGCTTAGCTAACAGGGTAGGGGTGACAGATACGCAGTATTTT.

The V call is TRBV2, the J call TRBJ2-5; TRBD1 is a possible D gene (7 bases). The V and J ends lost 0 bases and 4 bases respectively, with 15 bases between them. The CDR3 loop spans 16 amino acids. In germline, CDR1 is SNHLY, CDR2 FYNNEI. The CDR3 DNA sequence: TGTGCCAGCAGTGAAGCGCTTCAGGGGGGCGTAGAGACCCAGTACTTC. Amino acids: CASSEALQGGVETQYF.

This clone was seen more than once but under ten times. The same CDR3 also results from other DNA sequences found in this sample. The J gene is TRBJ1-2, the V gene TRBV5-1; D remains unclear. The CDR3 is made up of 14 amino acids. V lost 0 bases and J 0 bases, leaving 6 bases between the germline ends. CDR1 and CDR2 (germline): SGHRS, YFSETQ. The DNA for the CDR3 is TGCGCCAGCAGCTTGGACAGCACTAACTATGGCTACACCTTC. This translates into CASSLDSTNYGYTF.